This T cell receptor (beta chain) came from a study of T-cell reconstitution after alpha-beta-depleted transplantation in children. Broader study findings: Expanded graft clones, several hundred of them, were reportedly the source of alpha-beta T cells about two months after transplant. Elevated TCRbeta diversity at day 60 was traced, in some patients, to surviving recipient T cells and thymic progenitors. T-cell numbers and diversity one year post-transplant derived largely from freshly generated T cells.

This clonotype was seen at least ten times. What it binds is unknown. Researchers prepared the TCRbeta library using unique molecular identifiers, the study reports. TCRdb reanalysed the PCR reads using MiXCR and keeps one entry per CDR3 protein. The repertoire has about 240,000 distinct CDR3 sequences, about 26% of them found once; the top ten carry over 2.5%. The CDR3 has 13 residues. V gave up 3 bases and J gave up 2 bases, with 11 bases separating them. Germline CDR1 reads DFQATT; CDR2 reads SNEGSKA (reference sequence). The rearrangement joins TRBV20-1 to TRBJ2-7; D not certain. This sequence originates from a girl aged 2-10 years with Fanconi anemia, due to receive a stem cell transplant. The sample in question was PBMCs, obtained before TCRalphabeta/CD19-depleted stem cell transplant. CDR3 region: CSASLQSPYEQYF. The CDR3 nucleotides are TGCAGTGCTAGCCTTCAGTCCCCCTACGAGCAGTACTTC.